Below are 30 T cell receptor beta chains sequenced from a single sample in a study of breast tumors, draining lymph nodes, adjacent tissues. The lymph nodes were axillary draining lymph nodes from breast cancer patients. TCRdb passed the multiplex PCR reads through MiXCR, listing each CDR3 protein once. This table holds approximately 210,000 distinct CDR3 sequences, around 35% found once. The sample was axillary lymph node tissue. These receptors all come from a female donor with breast cancer. Some clones in this sample may be carry-over from other donors' samples.

This clonotype was detected ten times or more. An end of the junction does not agree with germline; a read error may underlie this. The V and J genes are TRBV7-3 and TRBJ2-2, with D possibly TRBD1 on 5 matching bases. The length of the CDR3 is 13 residues. Germline loops: CDR1 SGHTA, CDR2 FQGTGA. DNA of the CDR3: TGTGCCAGCAGTTTAAGGGGCACCGGGGAGCTGTTTTTT. This gives the protein CASSLRGTGELFF.

Regarding this clonotype: One base away lies a much larger clone, so this may be a sequencing read error. Here the CDR3 omits its conserved ending phenylalanine or tryptophan, so a read error is the likely source. The V call is TRBV20-1, the J call TRBJ1-2; unclear D gene. This CDR3 has 15 residues. V was cut by 1 base and J by 4 bases, with 16 bases left in between. Germline loops: CDR1 DFQATT, CDR2 SNEGSKA (reference sequence). The CDR3 loop is CSARGPQPGIYGYTL. Written as DNA, the CDR3 is TGCAGTGCTAGAGGCCCCCAGCCGGGGATCTATGGCTACACCCTC.

In its sample, this clonotype was seen a few times. A much larger clone is a single base away; this may be a read error. The gene calls are TRBV3-1 and TRBJ1-2; TRBD1 is a possible D gene (6 bases). This CDR3 has 13 residues. CDR1 is LGHDT and CDR2 is YNNKEL in the germline V gene (reference sequence). CDR3 in DNA: TGTGCCGGCAGCCAGGCAGGGGACTATGGCTACACCTTC. Translated: CAGSQAGDYGYTF.

This clonotype was counted once. A much bigger clone sits one base away, suggesting this may be a read error. V usage is TRBV4-3 and J usage is TRBJ2-7; 8 bases agree with TRBD2. The CDR3 is made up of 17 amino acids. Germline V gene data show CDR1 as LGHNA and CDR2 as YSLEER. As DNA, the CDR3 is TGCGCCGGCAGCCAAGATGTCAGGACTAGCCGCTCCTACGAGCAGTACTTC. Its translation is CAGSQDVRTSRSYEQYF.

This clonotype was seen at least ten times. V is TRBV15 and J is TRBJ2-5; TRBD2 matches 7 bases. Germline V gene data show CDR1 as LNHNV and CDR2 as YYDKDF (reference sequence). The J segment lost 3 bases and the V segment lost 5 bases, leaving 3 bases of the junction unmatched. The CDR3 sequence is 13 residues long. DNA of the CDR3: TGTGCCACCAGCCCGGGGAGGGAAGAGACCCAGTACTTC. It yields the protein CATSPGREETQYF.

The chain uses TRBV20-1 and TRBJ2-3; D remains unclear. With 3 bases removed from V and 11 bases from J, the gap between germline ends came to 21 bases. Per germline, CDR1 DFQATT and CDR2 SNEGSKA (reference sequence). CDR3 size: 14 residues. The CDR3 protein is CSASRSRRYNEQYF. In DNA, the CDR3 is TGCAGTGCTAGTAGGAGCAGGAGATACAATGAGCAGTATTTT.

This clonotype was counted ten times or more. The CDR3: CASSPGSLGANVLTF. Written as DNA, the CDR3 is TGTGCCAGCAGCCCCGGGTCCCTCGGGGCCAACGTCCTGACTTTC. This rearrangement joins TRBV9 to TRBJ2-6; no firm D call. Germline V gene sequence: CDR1 SGDLS, CDR2 YYNGEE. The V end lost 4 bases, the J end lost 4 bases, and 12 bases lay between the germline ends. The CDR3 contains 15 residues. The full variable domain, completed using reference TRBV9 and TRBJ2-6, is DSGVTQTPKHLITATGQRVTLRCSPRSGDLSVYWYQQSLDQGLQFLIQYYNGEERAKGNILERFSAQQFPDLHSELNLSSLELGDSALYFCASSPGSLGANVLTFGAGSRLTVL.

The sample holds one count of this clonotype. Mismatch with germline at one junction end may stem from a read error. The J gene is TRBJ2-7, the V gene TRBV6-5; D gene ambiguous. The germline CDR1 and CDR2 sequences are MNHEY and SVGAGI. The CDR3 totals 12 residues. The CDR3 sequence: CVTWTPAYEQHF. The CDR3 nucleotides read TGCGTCACGTGGACGCCGGCCTACGAGCAGCACTTC.

The chain joins TRBV7-3 to TRBJ2-3; D possibly corresponds to TRBD2 (5 bases). Germline V gives CDR1 SGHTA, CDR2 FQGTGA. CDR3 length: 15 residues. The V end lost 3 bases, the J end lost 4 bases, and 14 bases lay between the germline ends. The CDR3 is CASSFRESGADTQYF. In DNA form, the CDR3 reads TGTGCCAGCAGCTTTCGGGAAAGTGGGGCAGATACGCAGTATTTT.

This clonotype was recorded at least ten times. This chain links TRBV20-1 with TRBJ2-7; D remains unclear. Trimming pared 0 bases from V and 2 bases from J, leaving 17 bases between. Looked up from germline, CDR1 is DFQATT and CDR2 is SNEGSKA (reference sequence). This CDR3 is 16 amino acids long. The chain's CDR3 is CSARDPSALSTYEQYF. The CDR3, as DNA: TGCAGTGCTAGAGATCCTTCAGCACTTTCCACCTACGAGCAGTACTTC.

This clonotype has at least ten counts. The rearrangement uses TRBV10-3 and TRBJ1-5; D possibly corresponds to TRBD1 (5 bases). Per the germline V gene, CDR1 is ENHRY and CDR2 is SYGVKD. The CDR3 totals 14 residues. Trimming removed 0 bases at V and 6 bases at J, with 9 bases between. DNA of the CDR3: TGTGCCATCAGTGAGTCGTCAGGGAGTCAGCCCCAGCATTTT. Its protein is CAISESSGSQPQHF.

This clonotype was counted ten times or more. The rearrangement joins TRBV12-5 to TRBJ2-5, with D possibly being TRBD2 (5 bases). With 7 bases removed from V and 4 bases from J, the gap between germline ends came to 13 bases. Germline CDR1 reads LGHNT; CDR2 reads FRNRAP. This CDR3 region has 13 residues. The CDR3 loop reads CASASGKRETQYF. CDR3 DNA: TGTGCTAGTGCGAGCGGTAAAAGAGAGACCCAGTACTTC. Drawing the rest from reference TRBV12-5 and TRBJ2-5, the complete variable domain is DARVTQTPRHKVTEMGQEVTMRCQPILGHNTVFWYRQTMMQGLELLAYFRNRAPLDDSGMPKDRFSAEMPDATLATLKIQPSEPRDSAVYFCASASGKRETQYFGPGTRLLVL.

This clonotype was detected only a few times. The rearrangement uses TRBV12-3 or TRBV12-4 and TRBJ1-2, with no clear D. CDR3 length equals 13 residues. V lost 5 bases, J lost 4 bases, and 11 bases lay in between. Here the CDR3 DNA reads TGTGCCAGCAGTCACTCCGTAGTCTATGGCTACACCTTC. Amino acid sequence: CASSHSVVYGYTF.

V is TRBV5-1 and J is TRBJ1-5; 10 bases line up with TRBD1. Germline assignment: CDR1 SGHRS and CDR2 YFSETQ. The CDR3 runs 19 residues. V dropped 0 bases and J dropped 7; count of bases not matched to a gene: 16. This CDR3 reads CASSLGGPDRGCAWQPQHF. CDR3 sequence (DNA): TGCGCCAGCAGCTTGGGGGGCCCGGACAGGGGGTGTGCGTGGCAGCCCCAGCATTTT. Supplemented by reference TRBV5-1 and TRBJ1-5, the full variable domain reads KAGVTQTPRYLIKTRGQQVTLSCSPISGHRSVSWYQQTPGQGLQFLFEYFSETQRNKGNFPGRFSGRQFSNSRSEMNVSTLELGDSALYLCASSLGGPDRGCAWQPQHFGDGTRLSIL.

As regards this clonotype: The CDR3 does not close with the conserved phenylalanine or tryptophan, likely indicating a read error. No DNA is shown, since the ends of the CDR3 on it are uncertain; the CDR3 is the one TCRdb lists. This sequence joins TRBV7-2 and TRBJ2-5; the table's D gene call, TRBD1, was not cross checked with the DNA. The CDR3 comprises 14 residues, both ends counted. Germline V gene data show CDR1 as SGHTA and CDR2 as FQGNSA. The CDR3 loop reads CASSHPLGGYTFGS.

Ten or more counts support this clonotype. This chain links TRBV20-1 with TRBJ2-4, with D hard to call. This CDR3 spans 15 amino acids. Between the trimmed V and J ends, which lost 3 bases and 0 bases, there was a span of 12 bases. The germline V gene encodes CDR1 DFQATT and CDR2 SNEGSKA (reference sequence). The CDR3 protein is CSASPASIAKNIQYF. CDR3 coding DNA: TGCAGTGCTAGCCCGGCTTCGATAGCCAAAAACATTCAGTACTTC.

CDR3 region: CASRGRGRLDQPQHF. In DNA, the CDR3 is TGTGCCAGTAGGGGGAGGGGGCGGTTGGATCAGCCCCAGCATTTT. This rearrangement joins TRBV19 to TRBJ1-5; 7 bases match TRBD1. Germline V gene sequence: CDR1 LNHDA, CDR2 SQIVND (reference sequence). The junction had 10 bases not matched to a gene; V was cut back by 6 bases and J by 5 bases. This CDR3 spans 15 amino acids.

This clonotype showed up many times. The chain has TRBV15 and TRBJ2-7; 11 nucleotides align to TRBD2. The CDR3 is 15 residues long. V was pared by 0 bases and J by 6 bases, with 4 bases of the junction left unmatched. Germline loops: CDR1 LNHNV, CDR2 YYDKDF (reference sequence). The CDR3 nucleotides read TGTGCCACCAGCAGAGAAACACTAGCGGGAGCCGAGCAGTACTTC. Protein: CATSRETLAGAEQYF.

This clonotype was counted a few times. The chain combines TRBV18 with TRBJ2-2; 8 bases agree with TRBD1. Germline CDR1 reads KGHSH; CDR2 reads LQKENI. The J segment lost 0 bases and the V segment lost 3 bases, leaving 6 bases of the junction unmatched. The CDR3 extends over 17 amino acids. The CDR3 DNA follows: TGTGCCAGCTCACCCCATCGACAGGGGACGAACACCGGGGAGCTGTTTTTT. This encodes CASSPHRQGTNTGELFF.

The chain is built from TRBV9 and TRBJ1-6; 12 positions match TRBD1. The CDR3 length is 15 residues. V shed 2 bases and J 9 bases; nucleotides not matched to a gene: 3. Germline lookup yields CDR1 SGDLS and CDR2 YYNGEE. The CDR3 sequence: CASSVGTGGGSPLHF. DNA for the CDR3: TGTGCCAGCAGCGTTGGGACAGGGGGCGGTTCACCCCTCCACTTT.

This clonotype was detected ten times or more. The rearrangement uses TRBV20-1 and TRBJ2-5, with 12 positions matching TRBD2. CDR1 DFQATT and CDR2 SNEGSKA come from the germline V gene (reference sequence). The length of the CDR3 is 14 residues. Losses at the gene ends were 7 bases for V and 2 bases for J; bases not matched to a gene: 5. CDR3 sequence: CSGRTSGVQETQYF. CDR3 sequence (DNA): TGCAGTGGCCGGACTAGCGGGGTACAAGAGACCCAGTACTTC.

This clonotype appeared many times. The chain joins TRBV5-1 to TRBJ1-5, with TRBD1 as a possible D gene (6 bases). Trimming removed 0 bases at V and 4 bases at J, with 11 bases between. CDR1 is SGHRS, CDR2 YFSETQ, per germline. The CDR3 spans 15 residues. CDR3 sequence reads: CASSLEGGGNQPQHF. CDR3 sequence (DNA): TGCGCCAGCAGCTTGGAGGGGGGGGGTAATCAGCCCCAGCATTTT.

This clonotype was detected many times. J is TRBJ2-7 and V is TRBV7-2; D gene ambiguous. Deletions cut 6 bases from V and 1 base from J, with 16 bases between. CDR3 length: 15 amino acids. Germline CDR1 SGHTA, CDR2 FQGNSA. In DNA form, the CDR3 reads TGTGCCAGCAGATACTCAACCGGACGTTCCTACGAGCAGTACTTC. Translation: CASRYSTGRSYEQYF.

This clonotype was seen only once. CDR3 amino acids: CASPRTSGGRRETQYF. CDR3 DNA sequence: TGTGCCTCGCCCCGGACTAGCGGGGGCCGTAGAGAGACCCAGTACTTC. The chain combines TRBV7-7 with TRBJ2-5; 13 nucleotides agree with TRBD2. The junction had 13 bases not matched to a gene; V was cut back by 11 bases and J by 4 bases. CDR3 length: 16 amino acids. CDR1 is SSHAT and CDR2 is FNYEAQ in the germline V gene (reference sequence).

This clonotype has ten or more counts. The rearrangement links TRBV19 to TRBJ2-3; D ambiguous. V was pared by 3 bases and J by 0 bases, with 10 bases between. The CDR3 consists of 15 residues. CDR1 is LNHDA and CDR2 is SQIVND in the germline V gene (reference sequence). The CDR3 DNA follows: TGTGCCAGTAGTATCGTGGGAACTAGCACAGATACGCAGTATTTT. Its translation: CASSIVGTSTDTQYF.

This clonotype has ten or more counts. This chain joins TRBV10-3 and TRBJ1-5; D remains unclear. The V gene's germline CDR1 is ENHRY and CDR2 SYGVKD. The length of the CDR3 is 13 residues. Trimming pared 3 bases from V and 5 bases from J, leaving 8 bases between. The CDR3 nucleotides read TGTGCCATCAGTGACCGGAGAGATCAGCCCCAGCATTTT. Residues: CAISDRRDQPQHF.

This chain connects TRBV2 to TRBJ2-1, with D perhaps given as TRBD1 or TRBD2 (5 bases each). CDR1 is SNHLY, CDR2 FYNNEI, per germline. Trimming left V 3 bases short and J 12 bases short, with 18 bases between. CDR3 size: 14 residues. The CDR3 sequence is CASSERGRGDTQFF. In DNA form, the CDR3 reads TGTGCCAGCAGTGAGAGGGGCCGGGGTGATACGCAGTTCTTC.

This clonotype was counted ten times or more. The chain uses TRBV19 and TRBJ2-5; D unresolved. Trimming took off 4 bases at V and 5 bases at J, with 8 bases between the two ends. Germline V CDR1 and CDR2: LNHDA, SQIVND (reference sequence). This CDR3 contains 12 residues. As DNA, the CDR3 is TGTGCCAGTAGTAGCGGTGCGGAGACCCAGTACTTC. Translation gives CASSSGAETQYF.

This clonotype occurred many times. The rearrangement uses TRBV5-4 and TRBJ2-7; 9 bases map to TRBD2. J was trimmed by 3 bases and V by 0 bases; bases with no gene match: 4. The CDR3 totals 15 residues. The germline gives CDR1 SGHNT, CDR2 YYREEE (reference sequence). CDR3 bases: TGTGCCAGCAGCTTGGGTAGCGGGAGCTTCTACGAGCAGTACTTC. Protein product: CASSLGSGSFYEQYF.

The chain joins TRBV7-9 to TRBJ2-3; 13 bases map to TRBD2. The CDR3 totals 18 residues. Germline lookup yields CDR1 SEHNR and CDR2 FQNEAQ (reference sequence). V gave up 7 bases and J gave up 2 bases; unmatched junction bases: 12. CDR3 in amino acids: CASTKGLAGNRATDTQYF. CDR3 sequence (DNA): TGTGCCAGCACCAAGGGACTAGCGGGAAACCGGGCCACAGATACGCAGTATTTT.